This T cell receptor beta chain was documented in a study of T cells after yellow fever vaccination. Study-level points and caveats: Re-detected after boosting: most primary clones, 96% of CD4 and roughly 88% of CD8.

This clonotype was detected a few times. Its target is not known. The 5'RACE template-switching step produced TCR cDNA and added a universal primer site and UMIs. TCRdb reanalysed the 5' RACE reads using MiXCR and keeps one entry per CDR3 protein. The sample consists of around 600,000 distinct CDR3 sequences, approximately 13% of them appearing once. The sequences come from PBMCs, collected on the day of the yellow fever booster vaccination. This TCR came from a man under 40 who received the YFV17D yellow fever vaccine.

The CDR3 loop is CASSSQGVSQETQYF. The CDR3 DNA is TGCGCCAGCAGTTCCCAAGGGGTGTCCCAAGAGACCCAGTACTTC. V usage is TRBV5-1 and J usage is TRBJ2-5; D is possibly TRBD1 (5 bases). Between the trimmed V and J ends, which lost 5 bases and 1 base, there was a span of 15 bases. CDR1 and CDR2 from the germline V gene are SGHRS and YFSETQ. This CDR3 is 15 amino acids long.